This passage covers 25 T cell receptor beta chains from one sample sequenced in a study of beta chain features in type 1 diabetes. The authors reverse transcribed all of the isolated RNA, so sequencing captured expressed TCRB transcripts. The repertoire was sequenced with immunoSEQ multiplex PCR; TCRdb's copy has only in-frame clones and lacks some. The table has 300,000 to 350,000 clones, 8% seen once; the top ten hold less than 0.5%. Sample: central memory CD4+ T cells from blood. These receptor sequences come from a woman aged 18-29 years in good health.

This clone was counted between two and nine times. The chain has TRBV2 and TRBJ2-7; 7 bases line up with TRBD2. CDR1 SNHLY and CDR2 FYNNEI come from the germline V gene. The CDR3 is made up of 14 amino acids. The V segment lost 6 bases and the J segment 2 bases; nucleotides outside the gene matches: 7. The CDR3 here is CASRPSGRTYEQYF. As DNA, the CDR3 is TGTGCCAGCAGGCCTAGCGGTCGAACCTACGAGCAGTACTTC.

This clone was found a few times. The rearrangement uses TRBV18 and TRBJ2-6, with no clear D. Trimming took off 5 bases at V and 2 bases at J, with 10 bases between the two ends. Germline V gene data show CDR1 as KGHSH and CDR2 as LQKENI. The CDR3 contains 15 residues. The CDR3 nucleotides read TGTGCCAGCTCAACCCGACCGGCTGGGGCCAACGTCCTGACTTTC. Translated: CASSTRPAGANVLTF.

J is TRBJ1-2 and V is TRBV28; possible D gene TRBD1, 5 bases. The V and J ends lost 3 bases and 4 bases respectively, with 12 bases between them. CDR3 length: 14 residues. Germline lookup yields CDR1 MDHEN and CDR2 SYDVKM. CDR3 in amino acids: CASSFRDVGYGYTF. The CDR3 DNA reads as TGTGCCAGCAGTTTCAGGGACGTCGGCTATGGCTACACCTTC.

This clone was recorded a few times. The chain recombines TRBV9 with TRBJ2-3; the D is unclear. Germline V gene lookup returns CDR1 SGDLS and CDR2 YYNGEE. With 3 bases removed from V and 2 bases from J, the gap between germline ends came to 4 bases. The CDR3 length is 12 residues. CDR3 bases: TGTGCCAGCAGCGCCCCCACAGATACGCAGTATTTT. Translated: CASSAPTDTQYF.

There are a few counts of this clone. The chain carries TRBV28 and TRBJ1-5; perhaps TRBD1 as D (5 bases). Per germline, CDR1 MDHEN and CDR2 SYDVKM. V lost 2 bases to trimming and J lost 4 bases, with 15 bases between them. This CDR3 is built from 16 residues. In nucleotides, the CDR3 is TGTGCCAGCAGTTTAAAATCAGCTGGGGGAAATCAGCCCCAGCATTTT. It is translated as CASSLKSAGGNQPQHF.

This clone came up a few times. The CDR3 nucleotides are TGTGCCAGCAGCTTCCCCTCAGGAGGGACGGATACGCAGTATTTT. Translation: CASSFPSGGTDTQYF. The V and J genes are TRBV7-9 and TRBJ2-3, with D possibly being TRBD2 (6 bases). Germline V CDR1 and CDR2: SEHNR, FQNEAQ (reference sequence). This CDR3 has 15 residues. V was trimmed by 3 bases and J by 6 bases, leaving 16 bases between them.

CDR3 amino acids: CASSLGPGMGYNEQFF. For the CDR3, the DNA is TGTGCCAGCAGCTTAGGTCCGGGGATGGGTTACAATGAGCAGTTCTTC. The rearrangement uses TRBV7-9 and TRBJ2-1, with a weak D call TRBD2 (5 bases). The length of the CDR3 is 16 residues. CDR1 and CDR2 (germline): SEHNR, FQNEAQ (reference sequence). Trimming cost V 1 base and J 4 bases, with 14 bases left between them.

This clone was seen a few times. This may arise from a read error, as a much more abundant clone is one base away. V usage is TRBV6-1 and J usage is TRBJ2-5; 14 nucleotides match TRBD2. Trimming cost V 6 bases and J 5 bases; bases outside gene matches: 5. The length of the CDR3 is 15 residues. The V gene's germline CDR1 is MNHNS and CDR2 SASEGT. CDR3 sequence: CASSPGLAGVETQYF. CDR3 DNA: TGTGCCAGCAGCCCGGGACTAGCGGGAGTGGAGACCCAGTACTTC.

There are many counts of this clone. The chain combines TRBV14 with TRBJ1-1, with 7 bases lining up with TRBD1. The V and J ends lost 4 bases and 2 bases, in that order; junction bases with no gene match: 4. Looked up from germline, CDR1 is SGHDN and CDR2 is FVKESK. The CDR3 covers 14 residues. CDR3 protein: CASSLGQQNTEAFF. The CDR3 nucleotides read TGTGCCAGCAGCCTGGGACAGCAAAACACTGAAGCTTTCTTT.

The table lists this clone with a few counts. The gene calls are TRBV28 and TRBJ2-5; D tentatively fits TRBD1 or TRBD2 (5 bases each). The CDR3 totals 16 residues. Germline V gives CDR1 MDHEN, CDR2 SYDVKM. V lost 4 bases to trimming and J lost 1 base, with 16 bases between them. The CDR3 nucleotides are TGTGCCAGCAGTTCAAATCCCTTGGGACGCCAAGAGACCCAGTACTTC. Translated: CASSSNPLGRQETQYF.

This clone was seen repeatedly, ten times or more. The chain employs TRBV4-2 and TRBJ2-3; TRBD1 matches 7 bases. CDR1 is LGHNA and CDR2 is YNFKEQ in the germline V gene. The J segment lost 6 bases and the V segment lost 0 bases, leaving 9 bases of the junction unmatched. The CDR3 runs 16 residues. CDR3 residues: CASSQDYRGLRDTQYF. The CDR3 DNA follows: TGTGCCAGCAGCCAAGATTACAGGGGCTTAAGGGATACGCAGTATTTT.

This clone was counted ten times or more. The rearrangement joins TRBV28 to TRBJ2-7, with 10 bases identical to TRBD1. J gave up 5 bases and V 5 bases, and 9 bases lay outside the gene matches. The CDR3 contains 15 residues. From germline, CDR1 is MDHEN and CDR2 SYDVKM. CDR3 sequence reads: CASSRPGQGNHEQYF. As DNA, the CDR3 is TGTGCCAGCAGTCGTCCGGGACAGGGGAACCACGAGCAGTACTTC.

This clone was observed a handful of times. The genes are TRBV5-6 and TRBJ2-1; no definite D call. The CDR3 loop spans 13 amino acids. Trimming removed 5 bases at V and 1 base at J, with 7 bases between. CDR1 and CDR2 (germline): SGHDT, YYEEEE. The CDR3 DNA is TGTGCCAGCAGACTTGGGTCCTACAATGAGCAGTTCTTC. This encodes CASRLGSYNEQFF.

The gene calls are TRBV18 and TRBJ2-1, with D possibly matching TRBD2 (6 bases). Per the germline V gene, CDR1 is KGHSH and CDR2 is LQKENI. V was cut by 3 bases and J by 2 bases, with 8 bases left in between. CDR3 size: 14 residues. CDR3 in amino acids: CASSPSSAYNEQFF. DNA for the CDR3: TGTGCCAGCTCACCGTCTAGCGCCTACAATGAGCAGTTCTTC.

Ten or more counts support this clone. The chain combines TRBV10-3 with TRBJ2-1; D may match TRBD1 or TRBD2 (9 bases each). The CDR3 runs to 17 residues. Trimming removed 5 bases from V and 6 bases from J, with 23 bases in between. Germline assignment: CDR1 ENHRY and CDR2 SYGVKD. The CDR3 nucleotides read TGTGCCATCAGTAACAGGGGGCGCGCGGGAGGGCTCAATGAGCAGTTCTTC. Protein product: CAISNRGRAGGLNEQFF.

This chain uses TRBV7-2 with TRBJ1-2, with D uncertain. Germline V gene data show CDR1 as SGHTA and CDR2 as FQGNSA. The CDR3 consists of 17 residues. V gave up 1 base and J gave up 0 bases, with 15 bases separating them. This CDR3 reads CASSLVLRLNSNYGYTF. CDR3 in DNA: TGTGCCAGCAGCTTAGTATTGAGATTAAACTCTAACTATGGCTACACCTTC.

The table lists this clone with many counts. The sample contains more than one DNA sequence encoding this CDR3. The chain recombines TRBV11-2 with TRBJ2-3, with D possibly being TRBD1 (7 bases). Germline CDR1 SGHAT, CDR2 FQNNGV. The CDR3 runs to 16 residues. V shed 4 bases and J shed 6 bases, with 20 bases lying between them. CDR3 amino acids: CASSSPDRVRGDTQYF. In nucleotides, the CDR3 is TGTGCCAGCAGCTCGCCTGACAGGGTTCGGGGGGATACGCAGTATTTT.

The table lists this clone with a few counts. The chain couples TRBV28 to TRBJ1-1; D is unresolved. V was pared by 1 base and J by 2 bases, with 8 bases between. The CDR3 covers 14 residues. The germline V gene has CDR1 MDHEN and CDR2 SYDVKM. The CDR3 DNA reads TGTGCCAGCAGTTTATTTTTGGGCAACACTGAAGCTTTCTTT. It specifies CASSLFLGNTEAFF.

CDR3 sequence reads: CASRPRGELVWDTEAFF. The CDR3 region has the DNA TGTGCCAGCAGGCCGAGGGGGGAATTGGTGTGGGACACTGAAGCTTTCTTT. V and J are TRBV28 and TRBJ1-1, with a possible D match to TRBD1 (6 bases). Germline V gene sequence: CDR1 MDHEN, CDR2 SYDVKM. CDR3 length: 17 residues. The V and J ends lost 6 bases and 3 bases respectively, with 23 bases between them.

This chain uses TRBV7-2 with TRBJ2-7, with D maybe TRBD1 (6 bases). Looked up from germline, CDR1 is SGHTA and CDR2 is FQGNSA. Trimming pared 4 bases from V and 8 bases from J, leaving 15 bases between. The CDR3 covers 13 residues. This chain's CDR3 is CASSSTGPLKQYF. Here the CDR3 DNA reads TGTGCCAGCAGCTCTACAGGGCCCCTTAAGCAGTACTTC.

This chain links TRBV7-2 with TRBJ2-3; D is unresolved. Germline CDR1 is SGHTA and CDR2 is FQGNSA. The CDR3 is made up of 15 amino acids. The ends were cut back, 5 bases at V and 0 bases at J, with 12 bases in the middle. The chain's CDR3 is CASSGYATSTDTQYF. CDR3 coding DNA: TGTGCCAGCAGCGGTTATGCCACTAGCACAGATACGCAGTATTTT.

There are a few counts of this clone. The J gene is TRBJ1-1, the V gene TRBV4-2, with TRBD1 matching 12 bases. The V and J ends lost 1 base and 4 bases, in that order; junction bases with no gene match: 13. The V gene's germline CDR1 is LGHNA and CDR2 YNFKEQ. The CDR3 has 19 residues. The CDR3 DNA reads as TGTGCCAGCAGCCAAGTGCTGGGACAGGGGGCCGCGGGTGGCACTGAAGCTTTCTTT. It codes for CASSQVLGQGAAGGTEAFF.

For the CDR3, the DNA is TGTGCCAGCAGTTGGGACGGCAATCAGCCCCAGCATTTT. Translation: CASSWDGNQPQHF. The V call is TRBV6-5, the J call TRBJ1-5, with D perhaps TRBD1 (5 bases). The V gene's germline CDR1 is MNHEY and CDR2 SVGAGI. The CDR3 length is 13 residues. Between the trimmed V and J ends, which lost 4 bases and 2 bases, there was a span of 6 bases.

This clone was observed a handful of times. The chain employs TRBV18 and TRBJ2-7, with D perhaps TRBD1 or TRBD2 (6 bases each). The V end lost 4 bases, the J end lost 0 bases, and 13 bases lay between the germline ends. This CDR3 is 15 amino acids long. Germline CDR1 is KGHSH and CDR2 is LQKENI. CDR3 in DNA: TGTGCCAGCTCACATGGAGGGGGGAGCTCCTACGAGCAGTACTTC. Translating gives CASSHGGGSSYEQYF.

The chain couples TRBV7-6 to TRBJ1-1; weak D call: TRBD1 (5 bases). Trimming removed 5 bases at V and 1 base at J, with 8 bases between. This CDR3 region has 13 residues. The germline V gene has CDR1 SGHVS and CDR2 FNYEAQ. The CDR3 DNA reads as TGTGCCAGCAGCCTACAGGCGAACACTGAAGCTTTCTTT. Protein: CASSLQANTEAFF.